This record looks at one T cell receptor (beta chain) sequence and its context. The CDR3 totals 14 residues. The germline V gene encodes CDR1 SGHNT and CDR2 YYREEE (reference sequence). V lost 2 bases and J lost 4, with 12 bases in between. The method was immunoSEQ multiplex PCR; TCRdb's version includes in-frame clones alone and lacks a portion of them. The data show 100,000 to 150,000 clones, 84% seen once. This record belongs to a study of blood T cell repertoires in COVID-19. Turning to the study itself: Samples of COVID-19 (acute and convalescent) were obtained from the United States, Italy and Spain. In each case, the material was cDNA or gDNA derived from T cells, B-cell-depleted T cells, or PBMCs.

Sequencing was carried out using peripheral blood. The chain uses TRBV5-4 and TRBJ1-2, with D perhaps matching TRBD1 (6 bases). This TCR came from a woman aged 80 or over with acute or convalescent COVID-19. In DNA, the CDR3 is TGTGCCAGCAGCTTTGGGGACACGGTCTATGGCTACACCTTC. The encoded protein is CASSFGDTVYGYTF.